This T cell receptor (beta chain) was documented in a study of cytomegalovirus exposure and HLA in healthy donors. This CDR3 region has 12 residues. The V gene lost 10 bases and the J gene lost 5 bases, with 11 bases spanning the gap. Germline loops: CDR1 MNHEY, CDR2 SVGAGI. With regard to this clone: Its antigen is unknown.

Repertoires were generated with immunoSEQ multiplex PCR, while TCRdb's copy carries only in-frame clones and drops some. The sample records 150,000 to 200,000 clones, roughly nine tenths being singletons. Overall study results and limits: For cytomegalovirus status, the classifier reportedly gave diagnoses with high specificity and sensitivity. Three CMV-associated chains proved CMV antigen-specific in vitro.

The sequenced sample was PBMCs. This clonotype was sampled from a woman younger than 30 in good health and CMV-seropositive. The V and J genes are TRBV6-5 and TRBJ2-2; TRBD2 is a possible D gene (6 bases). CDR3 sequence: CATQRGTGELFF. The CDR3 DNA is TGTGCCACTCAACGGGGGACCGGGGAGCTGTTTTTT.